This T cell receptor (beta chain) was found in a study of T cell clonality in common variable immunodeficiency. This clone was picked up many times. Its specificity is not known. The CDR3 end falls 3 residues outside the read, so it is completed with the germline J gene. Study-wide points: Compared with healthy controls, CVID subjects showed increased TCRbeta clonality, mostly in about a third.

Germline loops: CDR1 GTSNPN, CDR2 SVGIG (reference sequence). The CDR3 spans 15 residues. The V gene lost 3 bases and the J gene lost 4 bases, with 16 bases spanning the gap. Method: immunoSEQ multiplex PCR; TCRdb's copy keeps in-frame clones and lacks some. The data show 35,000 to 50,000 clones, with none appearing a single time. The chain is built from TRBV30 and TRBJ2-1; tentatively, D is TRBD2 (6 bases). Specimen: peripheral blood mononuclear cells. This sequence originates from a person between 18 and 69 years old in good health. CDR3: CAWSLDLAAYNEQFF. CDR3 bases read: TGTGCCTGGAGCCTGGACTTAGCGGCGTACAATGAG.